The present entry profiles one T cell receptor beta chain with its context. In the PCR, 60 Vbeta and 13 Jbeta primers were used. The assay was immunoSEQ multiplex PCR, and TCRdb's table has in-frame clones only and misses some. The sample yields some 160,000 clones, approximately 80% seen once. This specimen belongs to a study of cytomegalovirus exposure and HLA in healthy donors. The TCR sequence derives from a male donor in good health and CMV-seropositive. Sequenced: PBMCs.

The CDR3 here is CAWSVHASGNTIYF. In nucleotides, the CDR3 is TGTGCCTGGAGTGTACATGCCTCTGGAAACACCATATATTTT. The V call is TRBV30, the J call TRBJ1-3; D remains unclear. CDR1 and CDR2 (germline): GTSNPN, SVGIG (reference sequence). Trimming took 0 bases from V and 0 from J, leaving 6 bases between them. The CDR3 covers 14 residues.